This T cell receptor (beta chain) was identified during a study of T-cell memory formation after mild COVID-19. MiXCR, applied by TCRdb to the 5' RACE reads, yields one record per CDR3 protein. The table includes 300,000 to 400,000 distinct CDR3 sequences, over 10% detected once. This CDR3 comprises 15 residues. Germline-derived CDR1 and CDR2 are LGHDT and YNNKEL (reference sequence). J was trimmed by 7 bases and V by 2 bases; bases with no gene match: 10. The study's findings and limits: Among CD4+ contracting clones, most were CM and EM, and CD8+ ones EMRA. What remained unconfirmed was the SARS-CoV-2 specificity of second-wave clones peaking on day 37.

Note on this clonotype: What it binds is not known.

The sample consisted of PBMCs or a T cell subset sorted from them (not recorded which). This chain uses TRBV3-1 with TRBJ1-2; 7 bases map to TRBD1. The receptor was isolated from a young man who had mild COVID-19 (a few samples of this study predate the infection). Cell type and time point are not known. CDR3 in amino acids: CASSQIRDSRAGYTF. CDR3 DNA sequence: TGTGCCAGCAGCCAAATCCGGGACAGTCGCGCTGGCTACACCTTC.